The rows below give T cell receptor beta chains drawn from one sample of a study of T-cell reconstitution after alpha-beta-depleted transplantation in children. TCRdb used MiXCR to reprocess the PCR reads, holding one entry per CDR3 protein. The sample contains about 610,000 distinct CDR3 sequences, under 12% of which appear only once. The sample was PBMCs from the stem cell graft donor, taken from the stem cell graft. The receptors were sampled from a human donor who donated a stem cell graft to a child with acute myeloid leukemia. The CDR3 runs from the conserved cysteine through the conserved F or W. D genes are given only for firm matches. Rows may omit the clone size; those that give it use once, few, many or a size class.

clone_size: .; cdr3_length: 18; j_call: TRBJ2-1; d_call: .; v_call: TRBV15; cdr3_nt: TGTGCCACCAGCAGATACCCTCAGGGGCCCTCCACTCAAGATGAGCAGTTCTTC; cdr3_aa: CATSRYPQGPSTQDEQFF
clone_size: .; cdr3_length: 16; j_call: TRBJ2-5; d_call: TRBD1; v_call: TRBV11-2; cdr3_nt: TGTGCCAGCAGCTTAGTCGGGAACAGGGGGCGAGAGACCCAGTACTTC; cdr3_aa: CASSLVGNRGRETQYF
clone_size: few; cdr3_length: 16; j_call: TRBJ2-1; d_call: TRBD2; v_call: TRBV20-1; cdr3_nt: TGCAGTGCTAACGGGCTAGCGGGAGGGTTTTTGGATGAGCAGTTCTTC; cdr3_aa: CSANGLAGGFLDEQFF
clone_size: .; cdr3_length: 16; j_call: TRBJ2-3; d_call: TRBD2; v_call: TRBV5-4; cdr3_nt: TGTGCCAGCAGCTCGGTACTAGCGGGAGAGACAGATACGCAGTATTTT; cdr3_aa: CASSSVLAGETDTQYF
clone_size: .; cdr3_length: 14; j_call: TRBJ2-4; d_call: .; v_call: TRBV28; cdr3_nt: TGTGCCAGCAGTTTACCCCTCACCAAAAACATTCAGTACTTC; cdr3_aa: CASSLPLTKNIQYF
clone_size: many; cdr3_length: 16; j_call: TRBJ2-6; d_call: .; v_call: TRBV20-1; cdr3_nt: TGCAGTGCCGCTAACTCCGGGCTGACTGGGGCCAACGTCCTGACTTTC; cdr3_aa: CSAANSGLTGANVLTF
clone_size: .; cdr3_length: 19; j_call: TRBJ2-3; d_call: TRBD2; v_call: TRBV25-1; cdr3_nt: TGTGCCAGCAGCTGGGCCTCAAATATAGCGGGGGGTAGCACAGATACGCAGTATTTT; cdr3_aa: CASSWASNIAGGSTDTQYF
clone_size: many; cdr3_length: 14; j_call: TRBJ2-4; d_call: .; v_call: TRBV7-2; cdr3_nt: TGTGCCAGCAGCTTCGGGGCCACTAAAAACATTCAGTACTTC; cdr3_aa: CASSFGATKNIQYF
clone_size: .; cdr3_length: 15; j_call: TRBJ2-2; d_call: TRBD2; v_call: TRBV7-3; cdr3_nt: TGTGCCAGCAGGTCCGGGACTAGAAACACCGGGGAGCTGTTTTTT; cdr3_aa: CASRSGTRNTGELFF
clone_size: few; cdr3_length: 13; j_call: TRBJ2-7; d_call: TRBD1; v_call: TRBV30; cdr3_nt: TGTGCCTGGAGTGCGTCCCGACAGGGCGAGCAGTACTTC; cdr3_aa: CAWSASRQGEQYF
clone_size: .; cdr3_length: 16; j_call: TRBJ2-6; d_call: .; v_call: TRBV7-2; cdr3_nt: TGTGCCAGCAGCTCTCGGATGAGCTCTGGGGCCAACGTCCTGACTTTC; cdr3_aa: CASSSRMSSGANVLTF
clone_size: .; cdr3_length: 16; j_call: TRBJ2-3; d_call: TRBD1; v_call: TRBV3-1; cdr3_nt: TGTGCCAGCAGCGCCCAAGGGGGCTCTAACACAGATACGCAGTATTTT; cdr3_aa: CASSAQGGSNTDTQYF
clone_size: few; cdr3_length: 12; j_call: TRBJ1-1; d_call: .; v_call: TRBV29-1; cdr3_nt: TGCAGCGTTGAACCGCAGGAAACTGAAGCTTTCTTT; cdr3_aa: CSVEPQETEAFF
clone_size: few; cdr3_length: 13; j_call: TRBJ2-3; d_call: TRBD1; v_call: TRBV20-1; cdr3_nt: TGCAGTGCTCGACAGGGGTACACAGATACGCAGTATTTT; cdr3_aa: CSARQGYTDTQYF
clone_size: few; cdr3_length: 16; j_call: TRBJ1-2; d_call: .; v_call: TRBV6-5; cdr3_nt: TGTGCCAGCAGTCCCCAAAAAGCCGGGACCCCTGCGGGCTACACCTTC; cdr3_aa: CASSPQKAGTPAGYTF
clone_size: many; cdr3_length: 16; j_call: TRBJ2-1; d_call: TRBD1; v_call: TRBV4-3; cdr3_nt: TGCGCCAGCAGCCAAAGATGGACAGGAGAAGACAATGAGCAGTTCTTC; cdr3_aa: CASSQRWTGEDNEQFF
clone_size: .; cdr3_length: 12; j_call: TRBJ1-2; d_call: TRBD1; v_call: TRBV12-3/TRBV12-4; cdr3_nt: TGTGCCAGCAGGGACAGGACCTATGACTACACCTTC; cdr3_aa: CASRDRTYDYTF
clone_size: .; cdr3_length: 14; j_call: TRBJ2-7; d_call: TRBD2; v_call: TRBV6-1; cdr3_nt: TGTGCCAGCAGCCAGGGGACTAGCGCTACCGAGCAGTACTTC; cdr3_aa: CASSQGTSATEQYF
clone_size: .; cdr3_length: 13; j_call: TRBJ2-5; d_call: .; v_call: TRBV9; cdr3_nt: TGTGCCAGCAGCATATCACTAGAAGAGACCCAGTACTTC; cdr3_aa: CASSISLEETQYF
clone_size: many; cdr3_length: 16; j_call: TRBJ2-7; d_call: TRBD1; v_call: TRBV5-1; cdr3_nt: TGCGCCAGCAGCTTGGCCGGGGACAGTGACCTCGGCGAGCAGTACTTC; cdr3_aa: CASSLAGDSDLGEQYF
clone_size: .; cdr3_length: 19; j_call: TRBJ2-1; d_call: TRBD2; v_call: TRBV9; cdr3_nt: TGTGCCAGCAGCGTCGGGATGATGGGGGGACTAGCGGGAAACAATGAGCAGTTCTTC; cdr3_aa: CASSVGMMGGLAGNNEQFF
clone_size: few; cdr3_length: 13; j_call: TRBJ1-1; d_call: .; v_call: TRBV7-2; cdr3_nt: TGTGCCAGCAGCATGAGTGGCGCGGATGAAGCTTTCTTT; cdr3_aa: CASSMSGADEAFF
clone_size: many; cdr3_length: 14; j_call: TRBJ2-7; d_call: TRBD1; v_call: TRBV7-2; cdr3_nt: TGTGCCAGCAGCCTGGGGACAGGATCCTACGAGCAGTACTTC; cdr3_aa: CASSLGTGSYEQYF
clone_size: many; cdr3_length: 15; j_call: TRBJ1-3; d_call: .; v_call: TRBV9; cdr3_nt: TGTGCCAGCAGCGCACAGGGTCTCTCTGGAAACACCATATATTTT; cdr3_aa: CASSAQGLSGNTIYF
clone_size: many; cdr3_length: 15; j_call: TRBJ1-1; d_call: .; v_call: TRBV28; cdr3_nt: TGTGCCAGCAGTTCACCCGGGACGAGGGGAAGAGAAGCTTTCTTT; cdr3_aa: CASSSPGTRGREAFF
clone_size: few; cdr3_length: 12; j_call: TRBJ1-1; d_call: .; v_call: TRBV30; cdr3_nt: TGTGCCTGGAGTGTGGATACCACTGAAGCTTTCTTT; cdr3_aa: CAWSVDTTEAFF
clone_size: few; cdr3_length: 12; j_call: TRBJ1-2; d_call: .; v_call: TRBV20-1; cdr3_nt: TGCAGTGCCAGTCAGACAGAGCATGGCTACACCTTC; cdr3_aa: CSASQTEHGYTF
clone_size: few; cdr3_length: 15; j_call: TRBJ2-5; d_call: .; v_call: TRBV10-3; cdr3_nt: TGTGCCATCAGTGAGTCGATCAGGACCGAAGAGACCCAGTACTTC; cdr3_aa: CAISESIRTEETQYF
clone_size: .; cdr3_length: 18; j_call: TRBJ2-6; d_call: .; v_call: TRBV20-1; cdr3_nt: TGCAGTGCTAGCTCCATTCGGGGCAGGGAGACTGGGGCCAACGTCCTGACTTTC; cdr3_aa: CSASSIRGRETGANVLTF
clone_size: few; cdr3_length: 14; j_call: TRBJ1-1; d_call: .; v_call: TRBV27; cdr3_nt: TGTGCCAGCAGTTTGGGGTGGGGAAAGACCGAAGCTTTCTTT; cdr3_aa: CASSLGWGKTEAFF
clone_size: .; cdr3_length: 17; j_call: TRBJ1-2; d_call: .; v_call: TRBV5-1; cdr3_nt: TGCGCCAGCAGCTTGGAGGCGCGTACGGGATCTAACTATGGCTACACCTTC; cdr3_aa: CASSLEARTGSNYGYTF